Shown below are 7 T cell receptor beta chains from a single sample sequenced in a study of T-cell memory formation after mild COVID-19. TCRdb analysed the 5' RACE reads with MiXCR anew, one entry per CDR3 protein. This repertoire shows some 300,000 distinct CDR3 sequences, 15% to 20% found once; its top ten account for over 20%. Sequencing input: PBMCs or a T cell subset sorted from them (not recorded which). These receptors all come from a man between 18 and 29 years old who had mild COVID-19 (a few samples of this study predate the infection). Cell type and time point are not known.

The CDR3 nucleotides read TGCAGTGTTTTGAAATTTGGGGACAGATATCAGCCCCAGCATTTT. It encodes CSVLKFGDRYQPQHF. V is TRBV20-1 and J is TRBJ1-5; 7 bases fit TRBD1. The junction had 14 bases not matched to a gene; V was cut back by 7 bases and J by 5 bases. Germline V lookup: CDR1 DFQATT, CDR2 SNEGSKA (reference sequence). This CDR3 has 15 amino acids.

The sample holds a few counts of this clonotype. This chain connects TRBV9 to TRBJ1-3; D ambiguous. The CDR3 extends over 12 amino acids. Germline-derived CDR1 and CDR2 are SGDLS and YYNGEE. V lost 5 bases and J 4 bases, leaving 7 bases between the germline ends. The CDR3 protein is CASSGSGNTIYF. CDR3 in DNA: TGTGCCAGCAGTGGATCGGGAAACACCATATATTTT.

This clonotype was counted only a few times. This sequence joins TRBV10-3 and TRBJ2-6, with D unclear. Between the trimmed V and J ends, which lost 3 bases and 2 bases, there was a span of 8 bases. Germline V lookup: CDR1 ENHRY, CDR2 SYGVKD. CDR3 length: 15 amino acids. As DNA, the CDR3 is TGTGCCATCAGTGACCCCGGACCTGGGGCCAACGTCCTGACTTTC. Its protein is CAISDPGPGANVLTF.

This chain links TRBV18 with TRBJ2-3; 7 bases fit TRBD2. The ends lost 0 bases at V and 0 bases at J; junction bases unmatched: 0. The CDR3 consists of 15 residues. Per germline, CDR1 KGHSH and CDR2 LQKENI. The chain's CDR3 is CASSPPGLSTDTQYF. CDR3 DNA: TGTGCCAGCTCACCACCGGGACTAAGCACAGATACGCAGTATTTT.

This clonotype was detected a few times. The gene calls are TRBV3-1 and TRBJ1-2, with D unresolved. CDR1 LGHDT and CDR2 YNNKEL come from the germline V gene (reference sequence). V shed 0 bases and J shed 4 bases, with 15 bases lying between them. The CDR3 runs 16 residues. CDR3 loop: CASSQERGPGLYGYTF. The CDR3 DNA follows: TGTGCCAGCAGCCAAGAAAGAGGACCGGGCCTCTATGGCTACACCTTC.

This clonotype was seen many times. J is TRBJ2-7 and V is TRBV5-1; D gene uncertain. Trimming took 2 bases from V and 5 from J, leaving 17 bases between them. The V gene's germline CDR1 is SGHRS and CDR2 YFSETQ. CDR3 size: 15 residues. The CDR3 loop is CASSLNAGPKDEQYF. The CDR3 nucleotides are TGCGCCAGCAGCTTAAACGCCGGACCAAAGGACGAGCAGTACTTC.

The chain carries TRBV7-3 and TRBJ2-5; no clear D. This CDR3 comprises 14 residues. Trimming took 5 bases from V and 5 from J, leaving 15 bases between them. In germline, CDR1 is SGHTA, CDR2 FQGTGA. The CDR3 DNA sequence: TGTGCCAGCAGCCCTACCGGGCCCCGGGAGACCCAGTACTTC. This translates into CASSPTGPRETQYF.